A selection of T cell receptor beta chains follows, all from one sample in a study of CXCR3-negative and CXCR3-positive naive CD8 T cells. TCRdb reworked the 5' RACE reads into one entry per CDR3 protein, no DNA. This specimen shows about 50,000 distinct CDR3 sequences; the ten leading clones hold roughly 0.59%. Material for sequencing was naive CXCR3+ CD8+ T cells from blood. The source is a human donor in good health. Some clones in this sample may be carry-over from other donors' samples. Each CDR3 is given with its conserved first and last residue.

v_call: TRBV29-1; j_call: TRBJ2-1; cdr3_aa: CSVGTSGGDEQFF
v_call: TRBV29-1; j_call: TRBJ2-1; cdr3_aa: CSVRGVGTSGSDEQFF
v_call: TRBV25-1; j_call: TRBJ1-2; cdr3_aa: CASRTTGTNGYTF
v_call: TRBV20-1; j_call: TRBJ1-1; cdr3_aa: CSARISGMNTEAFF
v_call: TRBV2; j_call: TRBJ2-2; cdr3_aa: CASSPGGWNTGELFF
v_call: TRBV7-2; j_call: TRBJ2-7; cdr3_aa: CASSFAGGGRYEQYF
v_call: TRBV15; j_call: TRBJ1-4; cdr3_aa: CATSLRDRGPEKLFF
v_call: TRBV29-1; j_call: TRBJ1-1; cdr3_aa: CSVEGGGGESALRRGEAFF
v_call: TRBV9; j_call: TRBJ1-1; cdr3_aa: CASSGTGGPNTEAFF
v_call: TRBV7-9; j_call: TRBJ1-2; cdr3_aa: CASSLARRGAYGYTF
v_call: TRBV9; j_call: TRBJ1-6; cdr3_aa: CASSEQSDSPLHF
v_call: TRBV7-2; j_call: TRBJ2-3; cdr3_aa: CASSSPFTGGRDTQYF
v_call: TRBV20-1; j_call: TRBJ2-5; cdr3_aa: CSGTTLAPFPQETQYF
v_call: TRBV5-6; j_call: TRBJ2-2; cdr3_aa: CASSLAEAGELFF
v_call: TRBV25-1; j_call: TRBJ2-7; cdr3_aa: CASSEFHGSSYEQYF
v_call: TRBV29-1; j_call: TRBJ2-5; cdr3_aa: CSVEGWAQETQYF
v_call: TRBV6-5; j_call: TRBJ2-1; cdr3_aa: CASSYSLAGGSYNEQFF
v_call: TRBV7-3; j_call: TRBJ2-2; cdr3_aa: CASSEGGLGGELFF
v_call: TRBV7-9; j_call: TRBJ1-1; cdr3_aa: CASSFEWDRGLHTEAFF
v_call: TRBV28; j_call: TRBJ2-7; cdr3_aa: CASSPDRGFYEQYF
v_call: TRBV20-1; j_call: TRBJ2-1; cdr3_aa: CSAREMTGVEQFF
v_call: TRBV7-6; j_call: TRBJ2-1; cdr3_aa: CASSPGTGNYNEQFF
v_call: TRBV12-3/TRBV12-4; j_call: TRBJ2-1; cdr3_aa: CASRKATGGNEQFF
v_call: TRBV29-1; j_call: TRBJ2-1; cdr3_aa: CSGGPTPLSGNEQFF
v_call: TRBV7-3; j_call: TRBJ1-2; cdr3_aa: CASSLEAGPNYGYTF
v_call: TRBV6-2/TRBV6-3; j_call: TRBJ2-1; cdr3_aa: CASSYAGVYNEQFF
v_call: TRBV29-1; j_call: TRBJ1-5; cdr3_aa: CSVWEDLDQPQHF
v_call: TRBV14; j_call: TRBJ2-5; cdr3_aa: CASSQDSLLRSETQYF
v_call: TRBV28; j_call: TRBJ2-3; cdr3_aa: CASSFRSDTQYF
v_call: TRBV14; j_call: TRBJ1-1; cdr3_aa: CASSHPGRQNTEAFF
v_call: TRBV29-1; j_call: TRBJ2-6; cdr3_aa: CSAVAGANVLTF
v_call: TRBV5-5; j_call: TRBJ2-3; cdr3_aa: CASSSDRNTDTQYF
v_call: TRBV5-1; j_call: TRBJ2-7; cdr3_aa: CASSLIAGQSSYEQYF
v_call: TRBV7-8; j_call: TRBJ1-2; cdr3_aa: CASSLAGQRSNYGYTF
v_call: TRBV29-1; j_call: TRBJ2-7; cdr3_aa: CSGGGLDYEQYF
v_call: TRBV12-3/TRBV12-4; j_call: TRBJ2-5; cdr3_aa: CASSRDRARETQYF
v_call: TRBV4-3; j_call: TRBJ1-3; cdr3_aa: CASSQDGGAGNTIYF
v_call: TRBV13; j_call: TRBJ2-7; cdr3_aa: CASSLGQGEQYF
v_call: TRBV11-2; j_call: TRBJ2-5; cdr3_aa: CASSLAFGGGQETQYF
v_call: TRBV7-9; j_call: TRBJ2-2; cdr3_aa: CASSRPGTGFGNTGEPFF
v_call: TRBV11-3; j_call: TRBJ2-2; cdr3_aa: CASSETRGSAGELFF
v_call: TRBV29-1; j_call: TRBJ1-2; cdr3_aa: CSVLLILEIPNYGYTF
v_call: TRBV7-2; j_call: TRBJ2-7; cdr3_aa: CASRGTGLYEQYF
v_call: TRBV9; j_call: TRBJ2-7; cdr3_aa: CASSVAPVYAGASYEQYF
v_call: TRBV29-1; j_call: TRBJ2-1; cdr3_aa: CSVERGGAKLNEQFF
v_call: TRBV12-3/TRBV12-4; j_call: TRBJ2-3; cdr3_aa: CASSSDSTDTQYF
v_call: TRBV7-2; j_call: TRBJ1-5; cdr3_aa: CASSAGQDWGNQPQHF
v_call: TRBV24-1; j_call: TRBJ2-4; cdr3_aa: CATDDPAKNIQYF
v_call: TRBV7-9; j_call: TRBJ2-7; cdr3_aa: CASSFYSGAAYEQYF
v_call: TRBV28; j_call: TRBJ2-1; cdr3_aa: CASSGALEGSYNEQFF
v_call: TRBV20-1; j_call: TRBJ2-7; cdr3_aa: CSARVHGASYEQYF
v_call: TRBV7-8; j_call: TRBJ1-5; cdr3_aa: CASSLGQGAGQPQHF
v_call: TRBV13; j_call: TRBJ2-5; cdr3_aa: CASSLYTGFEETQYF